A selection of T cell receptor beta chains follows, all from one sample in a study of OX40 agonist ivuxolimab in advanced cancers. Only in-frame clones appear in the TCRdb table, and some are missing; sequencing was by immunoSEQ multiplex PCR. The sample has tens of thousands of clones; around nine tenths are singletons. The material was CD4+ or CD8+ T cells sorted from blood, obtained in a trial of the OX40 agonist ivuxolimab. These receptors all stem from an adult with an advanced solid tumor such as melanoma, head and neck, liver or kidney cancer. The CDR3 runs from the conserved cysteine through the conserved F or W. A D gene is named only where the DNA matches it firmly. Not all rows give a size; the values are once, few, many and, for expanded clones, a class.

12,TRBJ2-7,TRBV7-9,-,-,TGTGCCAGCAGCTTAGCCGTAAACGAGCAGTACTTC,CASSLAVNEQYF
15,TRBJ2-7,TRBV27,TRBD2,-,TGTGCCAGCAGTACTCGACTAGCGGGGGCTTACGAGCAGTACTTC,CASSTRLAGAYEQYF
14,TRBJ1-1,TRBV4-2,-,-,TGTGCCAGCAGGGCAGGGTTTTGGGACACTGAAGCTTTCTTT,CASRAGFWDTEAFF
18,TRBJ2-1,TRBV5-1,-,once,TGCGCCAGCAGACCGGACAGTGTCGGGTCTACCCCGCGCGATGAGCAGTTCTTC,CASRPDSVGSTPRDEQFF
16,TRBJ1-2,TRBV6-6,-,-,TGTGCCAGCAGTTATCCCCTGACAGGCCCTAACTATGGCTACACCTTC,CASSYPLTGPNYGYTF
15,TRBJ2-1,TRBV11-2,-,-,TGTGCCAGCAGCTTAGCGGGGGCCTCCTACAATGAGCAGTTCTTC,CASSLAGASYNEQFF
17,TRBJ2-1,TRBV10-3,-,-,TGTGCCATCAGTGAGTCGATCCGACGGCCCGGATACAATGAGCAGTTCTTC,CAISESIRRPGYNEQFF
14,TRBJ1-1,TRBV7-9,-,-,TGTGCCAGCAGCTTTCAGACAGAGAACACTGAAGCTTTCTTT,CASSFQTENTEAFF
13,TRBJ2-5,TRBV12-5,-,-,TGTGCTAGTGGGGACCGATACCAAGAGACCCAGTACTTC,CASGDRYQETQYF
14,TRBJ1-2,TRBV7-8,-,-,TGTGCCAGCAGCTTAGCGGGGGCAAACTATGGCTACACCTTC,CASSLAGANYGYTF
13,TRBJ2-7,TRBV6-6,-,-,TGTGCCAGCAGCCCACGAGACACTCCCAAGCAGTACTTC,CASSPRDTPKQYF
16,TRBJ1-1,TRBV5-1,-,-,TGCGCCAGCAGCTTGGGCCTGTCAGGGGAGAACACTGAAGCTTTCTTT,CASSLGLSGENTEAFF
12,TRBJ2-7,TRBV6-1,-,-,TGTGCCATCCCCCCGGAGAGGTACGAGCAGTACTTC,CAIPPERYEQYF
11,TRBJ2-3,TRBV7-2,-,-,TGTGCCAGCAGCTCGCCCCCTAGGCAGTATTTT,CASSSPPRQYF
16,TRBJ2-2,TRBV5-4,-,-,TGTGCCAGCAGCTTGGGAACGGGCCTAATCACCGGGGAGCTGTTTTTT,CASSLGTGLITGELFF
9,TRBJ1-5,TRBV27,-,-,TGTGCCACCAATCAGCCCCAGCATTTT,CATNQPQHF
15,TRBJ2-7,TRBV6-5,-,once,TGTGCCAGCAGTTACGAGATGGGACGGTTCTACGAGCAGTACTTC,CASSYEMGRFYEQYF
14,TRBJ2-7,TRBV2,-,-,TGTGCCAGCACCCTATCCCGGGCCTCCTACGAGCAGTACTTC,CASTLSRASYEQYF
15,TRBJ2-7,TRBV11-2,TRBD2,-,TGTGCCAGCAGCTGGACTAGCGGGCATTCCTACGAGCAGTACTTC,CASSWTSGHSYEQYF
14,TRBJ1-4,TRBV6-5,-,few,TGTGCCAGCAGACCGGACAGCCCGAGTGAAAAACTGTTTTTT,CASRPDSPSEKLFF
17,TRBJ1-3,TRBV5-1,TRBD1,-,TGCGCCAGCAGCTTGTCCCTCCACAGGGGAGCTGGAAACACCATATATTTT,CASSLSLHRGAGNTIYF
14,TRBJ2-7,TRBV6-6,-,-,TGTGCCAGCAGTCCCCGCAGTACGGCGGGCGAGCAGTACTTC,CASSPRSTAGEQYF
13,TRBJ2-7,TRBV30,-,-,TGTGCCTGGAGTGGGGGGACTCCCCACGAGCAGTACTTC,CAWSGGTPHEQYF
15,TRBJ1-4,TRBV4-2,TRBD1,-,TGTGCCAGCAGCCACCCGGACAGGGAAACTGAAAAACTGTTTTTT,CASSHPDRETEKLFF
14,TRBJ1-2,TRBV5-8,TRBD1,once,TGTGCCAGCAGCCCAGGGACAGTAGGCTATGGCTACACCTTC,CASSPGTVGYGYTF
14,TRBJ2-3,TRBV7-2,-,-,TGTGCCAGCAGCTTCCTCGACGAGGCACGGGGAGTGGATTTT,CASSFLDEARGVDF
13,TRBJ1-4,TRBV14,-,-,TGTGCCAGCAGCCTCAGGCTGTATGAAAAACTGTTTTTT,CASSLRLYEKLFF
13,TRBJ2-1,TRBV28,TRBD1,-,TGTGCCACCGGACAGGTAGGGCGCGGTGAGCAGTTCTTC,CATGQVGRGEQFF
15,TRBJ2-2,TRBV5-4,TRBD1,-,TGTGCCAGCAGCTCAGGACAGGGTCGGACCGGGGAGCTGTTTTTT,CASSSGQGRTGELFF
17,TRBJ2-4,TRBV5-1,TRBD2,-,TGCGCCAGCAGCTTGGAACTAGCGGGGGCCCTCAAAAACATTCAGTACTTC,CASSLELAGALKNIQYF
13,TRBJ2-7,TRBV10-1,-,-,TGCGCCAGCAGTGAAACGGACGCGTACGAGCAGTACTTC,CASSETDAYEQYF
13,TRBJ2-7,TRBV30,-,-,TGTGCCTGGAGTAAGGGGTTAGCCTACGAGCAGTACTTC,CAWSKGLAYEQYF
14,TRBJ2-7,TRBV10-3,TRBD2,-,TGTGCCATCAGTGCTCGGGAGGGGGGGGCCGAGCAGTACTTC,CAISAREGGAEQYF
13,TRBJ2-1,TRBV15,-,-,TGTGCCACCAGCACGGCTCGTGAGTTTCGGCAGTTCTTC,CATSTAREFRQFF
16,TRBJ2-1,TRBV5-1,-,-,TGCGCCAGCAGCGGAGGCTCAGGGGCGGGCTACAATGAGCAGTTCTTC,CASSGGSGAGYNEQFF
14,TRBJ2-5,TRBV6-5,-,-,TGTGCCAGCAGTTACTTATCCGGGGGAGAGACCCAGTACTTC,CASSYLSGGETQYF
12,TRBJ2-7,TRBV30,-,-,TGTGCCTGGAAGACAGGATCCTACGAGCAGTACTTC,CAWKTGSYEQYF
11,TRBJ2-2,TRBV19,-,-,TGTGCCAGTAGTTCCACCGGGGAGCTGTTTTTT,CASSSTGELFF
17,TRBJ2-2,TRBV10-3,TRBD2,-,TGTGCCATCAGTGACTCCCTAGCGGGTGCGGGCACCGGGGAGCTGTTTTTT,CAISDSLAGAGTGELFF
14,TRBJ2-5,TRBV9,TRBD1,-,TGTGCCAGCAGCGTGGGGACAGCGAAAGAGACCCAGTACTTC,CASSVGTAKETQYF
15,TRBJ1-2,TRBV19,TRBD1,-,TGTGCCAGTAGTCTCGTCACACAGGGGGCGAAAGGCTACACCTTC,CASSLVTQGAKGYTF
15,TRBJ1-1,TRBV5-5,-,-,TGTGCCAGCAGCGTAACAGGGCCGGGCTACACTGAAGCTTTCTTT,CASSVTGPGYTEAFF
16,TRBJ2-5,TRBV5-6,-,once,TGTGCCAGCAGCCCCCTGGAGGCGATGAGGCAAGAGACCCAGTACTTC,CASSPLEAMRQETQYF
14,TRBJ2-6,TRBV27,-,-,TGTGCCAGCAGTTTCAGCTCTGGGGCCAACGTCCTGACTTTC,CASSFSSGANVLTF
16,TRBJ2-7,TRBV5-1,TRBD1,-,TGCGCCAGCAGGTCAACAATGTGGGACAGGTTCTACGAGCAGTACTTC,CASRSTMWDRFYEQYF
10,TRBJ1-5,TRBV6-4,-,few,TGTGCCAGCAAAGGTCAGCCCCAGCATTTT,CASKGQPQHF
15,TRBJ2-7,TRBV11-3,TRBD1,once,TGTGCCAGCAGCTTAGACAGGGACAGCGCCTACGAGCAGTACTTC,CASSLDRDSAYEQYF
15,TRBJ2-7,TRBV5-6,-,few,TGTGCCAGCAGCTTGGAACAATTGGGGTCCTACGAGCAGTACTTC,CASSLEQLGSYEQYF
14,TRBJ1-2,TRBV15,-,-,TGTGCCACCAGCAGAGGGCCCGGTTGGACAGGCTACACCTTC,CATSRGPGWTGYTF
16,TRBJ2-2,TRBV7-2,TRBD2,-,TGTGCCAGCAGCTTTAGCGGGGGGGCCGTCACCGGGGAGCTGTTTTTT,CASSFSGGAVTGELFF
14,TRBJ1-1,TRBV5-1,-,-,TGCGCCAGCAGGGACAGCTATATGAACACTGAAGCTTTCTTT,CASRDSYMNTEAFF
14,TRBJ2-1,TRBV4-3,-,-,TGCGCCAGCAGCGGCTCGGACAGCTACAATGAGCAGTTCTTC,CASSGSDSYNEQFF
15,TRBJ2-6,TRBV9,-,-,TGTGCCAGCAGCCCTCAGCCCTCTGGGGCCAACGTCCTGACTTTC,CASSPQPSGANVLTF
14,TRBJ1-2,TRBV7-2,TRBD1,few,TGTGCCAGCAGCTGGGACAGGGGGAAATATGGCTACACCTTC,CASSWDRGKYGYTF
13,TRBJ2-4,TRBV7-2,-,-,TGTGCCTCTAAGTCGGGGGCCAAAAACATTCAGTACTTC,CASKSGAKNIQYF
13,TRBJ2-7,TRBV18,-,-,TGTGCCAGCTCACCACAGGACTCCTACGAGCAGTACTTC,CASSPQDSYEQYF
11,TRBJ1-1,TRBV6-9,-,-,TGTGCCAGAATCTTGAACACTGAAGCTTTCTTT,CARILNTEAFF